What follows describes a single TCR beta chain. Its specific antigen is unknown. No much larger clonotype is one base removed from it; base qualities were not supplied. In total, 600 or so healthy bone marrow donors made up the cohort. At the time of sampling, every cohort member was nominally healthy, though immune exposures that went unrecorded were likely present. The donor was CMV seronegative and belonged to the group of roughly 330 seronegative cohort members. A peripheral blood sample was collected from each donor, and TCR beta sequencing was performed on peripheral blood mononuclear cells. Genomic DNA was extracted from the blood cell samples with the Qiagen DNeasy Blood Extraction Kit. Library prep was done by the immunoSEQ multiplex PCR assay. A mixture of 60 forward primers for TCR Vbeta segments and 13 reverse primers for TCR Jbeta segments was used in the multiplex PCR. The CDR3 region of rearranged TCR beta genes was amplified from genomic DNA with a multiplex PCR assay. On the Illumina HiSeq System, the amplified TCR beta libraries were sequenced as 87-base-pair reads. For the original study's pipeline: Across the 670 or so repertoires, a later analysis counted approximately 75 million unique TCR beta chains, approximately 12 million of which were shared by at least two donors. A nearest-neighbor algorithm error-corrected the raw reads and collapsed the reads into unique sequences, merging closely related sequences to remove PCR and sequencing errors. To assign V, D and J gene segments, CDR3 sequences were aligned to IMGT reference sequences. For a sequence to be retained, a match of at least six nucleotides was required to both a V gene segment and a J gene segment. A rearrangement was called productive if the CDR3 had no stop codons and remained in frame with V and J, and every other rearrangement was called non-productive. Following IMGT convention, CDR3 was defined as the stretch from the second conserved V-encoded cysteine to the conserved J-encoded phenylalanine. The earlier analysis of some 550 of the donors excluded any sequence lacking an unambiguous match to a single V gene segment. In an earlier analysis of approximately 560 of the donors, a V segment was called functional when productive rearrangements were above 56.7%, and segregating when the standard deviation between donors exceeded 5%. A statistical classification framework was developed to diagnose cytomegalovirus status using the catalog of TCR beta chain sequences. In a later analysis, V and J genes were assigned by comparing TCR nucleotide sequences against IMGT/GENE-DB human TR gene sequences. A later analysis assigned CDR3 sequences and most-parsimonious VDJ recombination scenarios with the TCRdist pipeline. In a later analysis, each TCR beta chain was defined by its CDR3 amino acid sequence together with its V-gene family, and reads lacking a unique V-gene family were excluded. To address suspected cross-contamination and a sequencing artifact, a later analysis removed roughly 640 highly shared, low-generation-probability nucleotide sequences. A later analysis calculated a clonal expansion index for each public chain from normalized within-repertoire ranks of inferred template counts. A later analysis computed generation probabilities with a VDJ recombination model fitted to out-of-frame rearrangements, and checked the results against IGoR. In a later analysis, TCR-TCR, TCR-HLA and TCR-CMV co-occurrence was scored with hypergeometric tests, and a repertoire-size bias correction was applied to TCR pairs. To estimate false discovery rates, a later analysis permuted the HLA or CMV assignments 20 times. In a later analysis, co-occurring TCRs were grouped using DBSCAN, and TCRdist sequence similarity was added for clustering within HLA-allele-positive subsets. Co-occurrence clustering excluded repertoires with fewer than 30,000 or more than 120,000 public chains, plus five with anomalous nucleotide sharing. TCRdb obtained this table from immuneACCESS and retained in-frame rearrangements with V and J assigned. These tables miss some clones; where compared with another copy, unresolved V genes account for less than half of the shortfall, and the remainder is unexplained. That table furnishes V, J and clone size, whereas the DNA furnished D and trimming. The table for this sample lists some 200,000 clones; approximately 80% of them were counted only once. The ten most abundant clones make up 15% to 18% of the sample.

Including the terminal cysteine and phenylalanine, the CDR3 comprises 15 residues. Of the read, only the CDR3 DNA is kept; its 45 bases are in frame from base 1. The germline V gene yields ENHRY for CDR1 and SYGVKD for CDR2. For this chain, trimming is 4 bases at the V end and 3 bases at the J end, and the number of junction bases without a gene match is 7. These data belong to a study of cytomegalovirus exposure and HLA in healthy donors (dated by TCRdb to 2016 to 2017). A note on the overall study: In an earlier analysis of approximately 640 of the donors, around 300 Gb of sequence data and some 100 million unique TCR beta sequences from 150 million to 200 million T cells were reported. An early release covering some 640 HLA-typed donors comprised about 300 gigabases of sequencing data and 65 million to 100 million unique TCR sequences. In the later analysis, no new phenotypic data were used to find candidate immune exposures; instead, reliance was placed on TCR beta sequences and their occurrence across donors. Of the 300 to 450 genotyped donors, approximately 82% fell in the genetic ancestry cluster associated with self-reported Caucasian donors. A separate validation cohort of 100 to 150 different subjects was used in addition to the 666-subject first cohort. An earlier analysis of 587 of the donors used high-throughput TCR beta sequencing to judge whether each TCR beta V gene segment behaved as functional or pseudogenic. A later genetic analysis used genome-wide SNP genotypes for about 65% of the 666 donors, treating that subset as a discovery cohort. The study combined high-throughput TCR immunosequencing, statistical association of individual TCRs with disease status, and machine learning to predict cytomegalovirus infection status. The T cell repertoires of 666 subjects were profiled by immunosequencing and related to cytomegalovirus serostatus. In a later analysis, previously published TCR beta repertoires from 666 donors were re-analyzed and high-resolution HLA genotyping was added so that TCR occurrence patterns could be studied. Across around 400 genotyped donors of the cohort, an average of approximately 200,000 unique TCR beta nucleotide sequences per donor were sequenced, and roughly 17% of those sequences were non-productive. The study aimed to test whether cataloging public T cell receptors could reveal signatures of past pathogen exposure. Donor age, sex, ethnicity and CMV serostatus were compiled alongside the repertoire data. Typing coverage varied by locus: 629-630 donors for A, B, C, DRB1 and DQB1; more than 500 for DQA1; approximately 610 for DPA1; around 490 for DPB1. HLA typing included class I and class II loci at four-digit resolution. All discovery cohort repertoires had been generated on a single sequencing platform. About five DR-DQ haplotypes were treated as single units for association and clustering because of strong linkage in the cohort. Study-wide conclusions, independent of this receptor: In the study, approximately 150 TCR beta chains were listed as associated with cytomegalovirus. Compared with equally common non-associated chains, HLA-associated TCR beta chains in a later analysis were more clonally expanded and had lower generation probabilities. Because HLA typing was missing for some donors at each locus, association tests included only the typed subset. A later analysis found that most CMV-associated TCR beta chains appeared HLA-restricted, with HLA associations seemingly driven largely by CMV exposure. Correlated functional status among segregating V segments might reflect linkage disequilibrium, but an unknown experimental factor could not be ruled out. A later genetic analysis reported fewer N-insertions in productive TCRs among donors in an Asian-associated ancestry cluster than the roughly 700-donor mean. An earlier analysis of around 600 of the donors showed that most TCR beta V segments appeared in productive rearrangements either about 87% or about 30% of the time, which broadly matched IMGT annotations. Immune exposure information for the cohort was limited to CMV serostatus. A later genetic analysis associated a missense DCLRE1C variant with V-gene and J-gene trimming of TCR beta chains, and an independent cohort replicated the association. Roughly uniform sequencing depth across donors was assumed in presence/absence analyses, although this assumption may not hold. According to a later analysis, parvovirus B19, influenza, CMV and Epstein-Barr virus appeared linked to several top co-occurrence clusters. This cohort had only TCR beta chains sequenced, and the lack of alpha or paired-chain data limited which features could be detected. While some public TCRs were present in many individuals, most TCR sequences turned up only very rarely across donors. According to a later analysis, TCR association rates differed among HLA loci, with DRB1 alleles showing the most associated TCRs and HLA-C alleles showing the fewest. When HLA alleles, especially DR and DQ, strongly co-occurred, attributing TCR associations to individual alleles was difficult. A later analysis associated 17,000 or so TCR beta sequences with specific HLA alleles at a false discovery rate of 0.05. A cluster of highly shared sequence variants was judged likely to be a technical artifact of the sequencing pipeline. Three of the identified cytomegalovirus-associated TCR beta chains were confirmed in vitro to be specific for cytomegalovirus antigens. The classifier was reported to diagnose cytomegalovirus status with high specificity and sensitivity in both the original and validation cohorts. According to the authors, the approach could potentially be generalized to other disease states and immunological phenotypes. Because the 87-base-pair reads could not distinguish some IMGT-functional V segments, including TRBV6-2 and TRBV6-3, those segments were excluded. A further reported finding was that TCR beta sequences accurately predicted the HLA-A and HLA-B alleles for most subjects in the first cohort. Because counts were too low, 15 or so rarely observed V segments, including chromosome 9 orphons, were excluded from the earlier analysis of fewer than 650 of the donors.

The source of this sequence is a man between 35 and 55 years old in good health and CMV-seronegative. The rearrangement combines TRBV10-3 with TRBJ1-2; 8 bases in the junction line up with TRBD1. Sequenced: PBMCs. The DNA reads as follows: TGTGCCATCAGTGGAGGACAGGGCGGATACTATGGCTACACCTTC. This is translated as CAISGGQGGYYGYTF.